These 28 T cell receptor beta chains originate from one sample sequenced in a study of blood T cell repertoires in COVID-19. Clones were sequenced by immunoSEQ multiplex PCR, and TCRdb holds only the in-frame ones, with some missing. The sample carries roughly 330,000 clones, about 83% recorded once. Sequencing was done on a sample of peripheral blood. All receptors derive from a woman in her 50s with acute or convalescent COVID-19.

The V and J genes are TRBV9 and TRBJ2-1; the D is unclear. Germline V CDR1 and CDR2: SGDLS, YYNGEE. CDR3 length: 13 residues. V shed 1 base and J shed 3 bases, with 5 bases lying between them. CDR3 loop: CASSVYSYNEQFF. DNA of the CDR3: TGTGCCAGCAGCGTATACAGCTACAATGAGCAGTTCTTC.

V and J are TRBV11-2 and TRBJ2-5; D gene uncertain. This CDR3 has 12 amino acids. The germline V and J ends were trimmed by 0 bases and 3 bases, with 2 bases remaining between them. CDR1 is SGHAT and CDR2 is FQNNGV in the germline V gene. The CDR3: CASSLDKETQYF. As DNA, the CDR3 is TGTGCCAGCAGCTTAGATAAAGAGACCCAGTACTTC.

Details on this clone: Additional DNA sequences in this sample encode the identical CDR3. V usage is TRBV29-1 and J usage is TRBJ1-1; the D gene is possibly TRBD1 (6 bases). The length of the CDR3 is 13 residues. From germline, CDR1 is SQVTM and CDR2 ANQGSEA. Trimming took 2 bases from V and 0 from J, leaving 7 bases between them. In nucleotides, the CDR3 is TGCAGCGTTGAAAGGGGGTTGAACACTGAAGCTTTCTTT. As protein: CSVERGLNTEAFF.

The genes are TRBV5-1 and TRBJ1-2; D call uncertain. The CDR3 runs to 18 residues. V was cut by 1 base and J by 0 bases, with 19 bases left in between. The germline gives CDR1 SGHRS, CDR2 YFSETQ. CDR3 residues: CASSLIGATALANYGYTF. Here the CDR3 DNA reads TGCGCCAGCAGCTTGATCGGCGCAACAGCCCTGGCTAACTATGGCTACACCTTC.

This chain links TRBV5-6 with TRBJ2-7; 11 nucleotides match TRBD1. The CDR3 is 15 amino acids. Trimming at V came to 0 bases and at J to 3 bases, leaving 2 bases not matched to a gene. The germline CDR1 and CDR2 sequences are SGHDT and YYEEEE. The CDR3 loop reads CASSLAGTGGYEQYF. Written as DNA, the CDR3 is TGTGCCAGCAGCTTGGCCGGGACAGGGGGCTACGAGCAGTACTTC.

The V and J genes are TRBV27 and TRBJ2-5; D ambiguous. In germline, CDR1 is MNHEY, CDR2 SMNVEV (reference sequence). Between the trimmed V and J ends, which lost 1 base and 2 bases, there was a span of 5 bases. CDR3 length: 13 residues. The CDR3 DNA reads as TGTGCCAGCAGTTTATACATACAAGAGACCCAGTACTTC. It encodes CASSLYIQETQYF.

The chain recombines TRBV24-1 with TRBJ2-4; 8 bases fit TRBD1. The CDR3 runs to 16 residues. The V segment lost 4 bases and the J segment 1 base; nucleotides outside the gene matches: 5. Germline V lookup: CDR1 KGHDR, CDR2 SFDVKD. In nucleotides, the CDR3 is TGTGCCACCAGTGACAGGAGACAGGGGGCCAAAAACATTCAGTACTTC. It yields the protein CATSDRRQGAKNIQYF.

CDR3 in DNA: TGTGCCAGCAGTGGACTAGCGGGATTTTCAGATACGCAGTATTTT. It translates to CASSGLAGFSDTQYF. This chain links TRBV2 with TRBJ2-3, with 11 nucleotides matching TRBD2. The CDR3 is made up of 15 amino acids. Germline V lookup: CDR1 SNHLY, CDR2 FYNNEI. V lost 4 bases to trimming and J lost 4 bases; unmatched junction nucleotides: 4.

The gene calls are TRBV12-3 or TRBV12-4 and TRBJ1-5; D call uncertain. The CDR3 runs to 13 residues. Trimming took off 6 bases at V and 11 bases at J, with 17 bases between the two ends. This chain's CDR3 is CASSQLRSRAQHF. The CDR3 DNA follows: TGTGCCAGCAGCCAACTACGGTCCCGGGCCCAGCATTTT.

The V call is TRBV29-1, the J call TRBJ2-3; D is perhaps TRBD1 (5 bases). The V end lost 6 bases, the J end lost 1 base, and 11 bases lay between the germline ends. Germline V CDR1 and CDR2: SQVTM, ANQGSEA. CDR3 size: 13 residues. The CDR3 nucleotides are TGCAGCGTACCGTGGGGCGGCACAGATACGCAGTATTTT. It encodes CSVPWGGTDTQYF.

This clone was observed a handful of times. The J gene is TRBJ1-1, the V gene TRBV19, with unresolved D. Trimming took 5 bases from V and 3 from J, leaving 7 bases between them. CDR1 and CDR2 from the germline V gene are LNHDA and SQIVND (reference sequence). CDR3 length: 12 amino acids. DNA of the CDR3: TGTGCCAGTAGTTCTCCAGACACTGAAGCTTTCTTT. Residues: CASSSPDTEAFF.

The rearrangement links TRBV7-9 to TRBJ2-7; 10 nucleotides align to TRBD1. The germline V gene encodes CDR1 SEHNR and CDR2 FQNEAQ (reference sequence). The CDR3 runs 16 residues. CDR3 region: CANSLVLPGTGDEQYV. The DNA for the CDR3 is TGTGCCAACAGCTTAGTCCTACCAGGGACAGGGGACGAGCAGTACGTC.

This chain joins TRBV2 and TRBJ2-3; 8 bases are a match to TRBD1. Per the germline V gene, CDR1 is SNHLY and CDR2 is FYNNEI. After removal of 6 bases from V and 5 bases from J, the junction contained 1 base not matched to a gene. The CDR3 extends over 12 amino acids. CDR3 nucleotides: TGTGCCAGCAGGGACAGGGAAGATACGCAGTATTTT. This codes for CASRDREDTQYF.

This clone was counted only a few times. V is TRBV30 and J is TRBJ2-1; 8 nucleotides match TRBD2. Unmatched junction bases numbered 10, after V lost 0 bases and J lost 9 bases. Germline CDR1 is GTSNPN and CDR2 is SVGIG (reference sequence). The CDR3 runs to 15 residues. CDR3: CAWSVLAGRGGEQFF. The CDR3 DNA reads as TGTGCCTGGAGTGTTCTAGCGGGTCGCGGGGGTGAGCAGTTCTTC.

This sequence joins TRBV3-1 (or the pseudogene TRBV3-2) and TRBJ1-2; a weak D match, TRBD1 (5 bases). In germline, CDR1 is LGHDT, CDR2 YNNKEL (reference sequence). The V end was cut by 1 base, the J end by 13 bases, with 22 bases between. The CDR3 sequence is 15 residues long. CDR3 sequence: CASSQAAGPFSDRTF. The CDR3 DNA reads TGTGCCAGCAGCCAAGCTGCGGGGCCTTTTTCTGATCGCACCTTC.

This rearrangement joins TRBV5-6 to TRBJ1-5, with D uncertain. This CDR3 is 14 amino acids long. Trimming pared 0 bases from V and 1 base from J, leaving 5 bases between. Germline CDR1 and CDR2: SGHDT and YYEEEE. The CDR3 loop is CASSLGPSNQPQHF. CDR3 sequence (DNA): TGTGCCAGCAGCTTGGGGCCGAGCAATCAGCCCCAGCATTTT.

This chain's CDR3 is CASSALTASSYNEQFF. The CDR3 DNA reads as TGTGCCAGCAGTGCCTTAACTGCGAGCTCCTACAATGAGCAGTTCTTC. This chain joins TRBV6-4 and TRBJ2-1; D not certain. The CDR3 is 16 residues long. CDR1 is MRHNA and CDR2 is SNTAGT in the germline V gene. Trimming took 4 bases from V and 0 from J, leaving 13 bases between them.

The rearrangement uses TRBV11-2 and TRBJ1-1, with D maybe TRBD1 (5 bases). V lost 5 bases, J lost 5 bases, and 15 bases lay in between. From germline, CDR1 is SGHAT and CDR2 FQNNGV. CDR3 length: 14 residues. As DNA, the CDR3 is TGTGCCAGCAGCGCAGGGAGGGTTGAGACTGAAGCTTTCTTT. Translating gives CASSAGRVETEAFF.

The J gene is TRBJ1-1, the V gene TRBV29-1; D is unclear. Germline lookup yields CDR1 SQVTM and CDR2 ANQGSEA. V lost 4 bases and J lost 0, with 9 bases in between. The CDR3 extends over 13 amino acids. The CDR3 here is CSVVGGLNTEAFF. CDR3 in DNA: TGCAGCGTTGTAGGCGGTTTGAACACTGAAGCTTTCTTT.

This rearrangement joins TRBV7-8 to TRBJ2-1; the match to TRBD2 covers 7 bases. This CDR3 has 16 amino acids. V shed 6 bases and J 0 bases; nucleotides not matched to a gene: 8. Germline lookup yields CDR1 SGHVS and CDR2 FQNEAQ. The CDR3 is CASSFSGPSSYNEQFF. CDR3 coding DNA: TGTGCCAGCAGTTTTAGCGGGCCCAGCTCCTACAATGAGCAGTTCTTC.

The chain uses TRBV5-1 and TRBJ2-2; a possible D gene is TRBD1 (6 bases). The ends were cut back, 0 bases at V and 6 bases at J, with 12 bases in the middle. The length of the CDR3 is 15 residues. Germline V gene data show CDR1 as SGHRS and CDR2 as YFSETQ. CDR3: CASSLEQGTAGELFF. Here the CDR3 DNA reads TGCGCCAGCAGCTTGGAACAGGGCACGGCCGGGGAGCTGTTTTTT.

This rearrangement joins TRBV14 to TRBJ1-1; D not resolved. The CDR3 covers 13 residues. Germline V gene sequence: CDR1 SGHDN, CDR2 FVKESK. V lost 4 bases and J lost 2, with 8 bases in between. CDR3 region: CASSRGINTEAFF. The CDR3 DNA reads TGTGCCAGCAGCCGAGGGATAAACACTGAAGCTTTCTTT.

The chain has TRBV7-9 and TRBJ1-2; 9 positions match TRBD1. This CDR3 is built from 14 residues. The germline gives CDR1 SEHNR, CDR2 FQNEAQ (reference sequence). V shed 1 base and J 7 bases; nucleotides not matched to a gene: 4. CDR3 coding DNA: TGTGCCAGCAGCTTAGAGGGGACAGGGTTTGGCTACACCTTC. Protein: CASSLEGTGFGYTF.

CDR3: CASRWTRERGYTF. The CDR3 coding sequence is TGTGCCAGCCGCTGGACTAGGGAGCGTGGCTACACCTTC. The chain is built from TRBV7-9 and TRBJ1-2; no definite D call. With 8 bases removed from V and 7 bases from J, the gap between germline ends came to 17 bases. This CDR3 region has 13 residues. CDR1 is SEHNR, CDR2 FQNEAQ, per germline (reference sequence).

The chain couples TRBV10-3 to TRBJ2-1; 12 bases fit TRBD1. Losses at the gene ends were 3 bases for V and 8 bases for J; bases not matched to a gene: 5. The germline CDR1 and CDR2 sequences are ENHRY and SYGVKD. This CDR3 has 15 residues. The CDR3: CAISEPGQGADEQFF. In nucleotides, the CDR3 is TGTGCCATCAGTGAACCGGGACAGGGGGCCGATGAGCAGTTCTTC.

The V gene is TRBV11-2, the J gene TRBJ1-2, with D uncertain. In germline, CDR1 is SGHAT, CDR2 FQNNGV. This CDR3 region has 14 residues. With 5 bases removed from V and 4 bases from J, the gap between germline ends came to 14 bases. Here the CDR3 DNA reads TGTGCCAGCAGCGCCGCGGGATTTTTCTATGGCTACACCTTC. The encoded protein is CASSAAGFFYGYTF.

This chain connects TRBV19 to TRBJ1-5; the D is unclear. Germline V gene data show CDR1 as LNHDA and CDR2 as SQIVND (reference sequence). With 6 bases removed from V and 0 bases from J, the gap between germline ends came to 12 bases. The CDR3 sequence is 15 residues long. Written as DNA, the CDR3 is TGTGCCAGTAGCTCCGGGAGGAATAGCAATCAGCCCCAGCATTTT. Amino acid sequence: CASSSGRNSNQPQHF. The full variable domain, with the rest looked up from reference TRBV19 and TRBJ1-5, is DGGITQSPKYLFRKEGQNVTLSCEQNLNHDAMYWYRQDPGQGLRLIYYSQIVNDFQKGDIAEGYSVSREKKESFPLTVTSAQKNPTAFYLCASSSGRNSNQPQHFGDGTRLSIL.

The J gene is TRBJ1-6, the V gene TRBV7-8, with D perhaps TRBD1 (5 bases). Looked up from germline, CDR1 is SGHVS and CDR2 is FQNEAQ. V was trimmed by 1 base and J by 10 bases, leaving 5 bases between them. The CDR3 consists of 12 residues. CDR3 DNA sequence: TGTGCCAGCAGCTTAGACAGGTCACCCCTCCACTTT. Translation: CASSLDRSPLHF.